One and the same sample provided the 9 T cell receptor beta chains below, sequenced in a study of post-analysis software for immune sequencing data. Included in the TCR beta cDNA libraries were unique molecular identifiers. Via MiXCR, TCRdb re-called the PCR reads, giving one row per CDR3 protein. Of over 300,000 distinct CDR3 sequences in the sample, less than 40% were seen once. Antigens for these TCRs are unknown. The study, taken as a whole, reports: Controls showed lower frequencies than patients for several TRBV segments, and TRBV5-6, TRBV5-1 and TRBV20-1 were among these.

Sequencing was done on a sample of blood. The receptors come from a girl between 10 and 17 years old with multiple sclerosis.

This sequence joins TRBV2 and TRBJ2-1; a possible D gene is TRBD2 (5 bases). Germline CDR1 SNHLY, CDR2 FYNNEI. The CDR3 runs to 14 residues. V gave up 7 bases and J gave up 8 bases, with 18 bases separating them. This chain's CDR3 is CASKGGPRVDEQFF. The CDR3 DNA follows: TGTGCCAGCAAGGGTGGGCCGAGGGTCGATGAGCAGTTCTTC.

The rearrangement links TRBV12-3 or TRBV12-4 to TRBJ1-1; TRBD1 aligns across 7 bases. Trimming cost V 6 bases and J 4 bases; bases outside gene matches: 8. There are 14 residues in the CDR3. The CDR3 DNA reads TGTGCCAGCAGGCCGGGGGACAGTAGCACTGAAGCTTTCTTT. Amino acid sequence: CASRPGDSSTEAFF.

This chain connects TRBV5-1 to TRBJ1-1; TRBD1 is a possible D gene (6 bases). Germline-derived CDR1 and CDR2 are SGHRS and YFSETQ. Deletions cut 0 bases from V and 1 base from J, with 10 bases between. The CDR3 sequence is 15 residues long. DNA of the CDR3: TGCGCCAGCAGCTTGGGTGACAGGACGAACACTGAAGCTTTCTTT. Translation: CASSLGDRTNTEAFF. The full variable domain, completed using reference TRBV5-1 and TRBJ1-1, is KAGVTQTPRYLIKTRGQQVTLSCSPISGHRSVSWYQQTPGQGLQFLFEYFSETQRNKGNFPGRFSGRQFSNSRSEMNVSTLELGDSALYLCASSLGDRTNTEAFFGQGTRLTVV.

This sequence joins TRBV12-3 or TRBV12-4 and TRBJ2-2, with D tentatively TRBD1 (5 bases). This CDR3 is built from 15 residues. V lost 8 bases and J 2 bases, leaving 15 bases between the germline ends. CDR3 amino acids: CASRPKRGNTGELFF. The CDR3 DNA is TGTGCCAGCCGACCGAAAAGGGGCAACACCGGGGAGCTGTTTTTT.

This clonotype was picked up a small number of times. The chain combines TRBV5-4 with TRBJ2-1, with D perhaps TRBD2 (7 bases). CDR1 and CDR2 (germline): SGHNT, YYREEE (reference sequence). The CDR3 length is 15 residues. V lost 0 bases to trimming and J lost 4 bases, with 11 bases between them. CDR3 DNA sequence: TGTGCCAGCAGCTTGGGAGGGGGAGGGTACAATGAGCAGTTCTTC. It translates to CASSLGGGGYNEQFF.

This clonotype was counted between two and nine times. The chain couples TRBV7-9 to TRBJ2-7, with D possibly called TRBD1 or TRBD2 (5 bases each). Germline V gives CDR1 SEHNR, CDR2 FQNEAQ (reference sequence). V lost 1 base to trimming and J lost 5 bases, with 15 bases between them. This CDR3 has 15 residues. CDR3 sequence reads: CASSLGPPGRNEQYF. The CDR3 nucleotides read TGTGCCAGCAGCTTAGGCCCCCCGGGGCGGAACGAGCAGTACTTC.

This clonotype was seen a few times. This chain connects TRBV6-6 to TRBJ2-4; D is unclear. The tail of the sequence fits TRBJ2-7 better, so the J call may be wrong. CDR1 MNHNY and CDR2 SVGAGI come from the germline V gene (reference sequence). The CDR3 totals 12 residues. For the CDR3, the DNA is TGTGCCAGCGAGCGTGGGCGCGACGAGCAGTACTTC. Amino acid sequence: CASERGRDEQYF.

This clonotype was found a few times. The V gene is TRBV5-1, the J gene TRBJ2-3, with 9 bases that match TRBD1. The V and J ends lost 0 bases and 6 bases, in that order; junction bases with no gene match: 8. Germline CDR1 and CDR2: SGHRS and YFSETQ. This CDR3 spans 16 amino acids. CDR3: CASSLAGQDRGDTQYF. The CDR3 DNA is TGCGCCAGCAGCTTGGCGGGACAGGACAGGGGTGATACGCAGTATTTT.

This rearrangement joins TRBV12-3 or TRBV12-4 to TRBJ1-2, with 10 bases that match TRBD1. V trimming: 6 bases; J trimming: 1 base; junction bases outside the gene matches: 8. This CDR3 comprises 16 residues. In nucleotides, the CDR3 is TGTGCCAGCAGCCGACAGGGGGCGATAAATAACTATGGCTACACCTTC. It specifies CASSRQGAINNYGYTF.